These T cell receptor beta chains were read from a single sample in a study of post-analysis software for immune sequencing data. TCRdb recomputed calls from the PCR reads with MiXCR, one row per CDR3 protein. Of roughly 540,000 distinct CDR3 sequences in the sample, approximately 34% are singletons; the top ten hold under 7%. The sample consisted of blood. These receptor sequences come from a girl younger than 18 with multiple sclerosis. The conserved cysteine and the conserved F or W are not part of the CDR3 here. Fields, in order: CDR3 length, J gene, V gene, CDR3 protein.

>14|TRBJ1-6|TRBV27
ASSFRRGYYNSPLH
>12|TRBJ2-3|TRBV12-3/TRBV12-4
ASSPTVSADAEY
>14|NA|TRBV21-1
ASSNGGVQGKKTQY
>15|TRBJ2-2|TRBV5-6
ASSLIWPSPNTGELF
>12|TRBJ1-5|TRBV28
ASSADRPNQPQH
>13|TRBJ2-3|TRBV4-2
ASSWGTSGGDTQY
>12|TRBJ2-5|TRBV20-1
SAAGSGGLETQY
>13|TRBJ1-4|TRBV27
ASSLFFTGTEKLF
>14|TRBJ2-1|TRBV10-3
AISDRGQGRQGEQF
>10|TRBJ2-3|TRBV29-1
SGLGRTDTQY
>12|TRBJ1-5|TRBV20-1
SARDQGYNQPQH
>11|TRBJ1-1|TRBV6-5
ASSDYRGTEAF
>11|TRBJ1-2|TRBV6-2/TRBV6-3
ASSFSGGNGYT
>13|TRBJ2-6|TRBV5-1
ASSPYRGGANVLT
>12|TRBJ1-2|TRBV4-1
TSSQRQGVDGYT
>13|TRBJ2-7|TRBV5-1
ASSFGQGANYEQY
>13|TRBJ2-3|TRBV29-1
SVEGIPASTDTQY
>14|TRBJ2-1|TRBV10-3
AISGKGLATGNEQF